A selection of T cell receptor beta chains follows, all from one sample in a study of T cells in Graves' hyperthyroidism and ophthalmopathy. MiXCR, run by TCRdb on the multiplex PCR reads, gives a single entry per CDR3 protein. The table includes a few hundred thousand distinct CDR3 sequences, roughly 46% detected once. Sequenced material: peripheral blood or thyroid tissue (not recorded which). The receptors were sampled from a woman between 18 and 30 years old with Graves' hyperthyroidism. The CDR3 runs from the conserved cysteine through the conserved F or W. D genes are given only for firm matches. A row's size may be missing; if present it is once, few, many or a size class.

>many|TRBV6-6|TRBJ2-6|NA
CASSLQGSGANVLTF
TGTGCCAGCAGCTTACAGGGCTCTGGGGCCAACGTCCTGACTTTC
>once|TRBV7-9|TRBJ2-5|NA
CASSLRSGRVETQYF
TGTGCCAGCAGCTTACGTTCGGGCAGGGTAGAGACCCAGTACTTC
>NA|TRBV20-1|TRBJ2-3|TRBD2
CSARGDSGRADTQYF
TGCAGTGCTAGAGGGGATAGCGGGAGGGCAGATACGCAGTATTTT
>NA|TRBV25-1|TRBJ1-2|NA
CASSESLHTGYYGYTF
TGTGCCAGCAGTGAATCCCTCCACACAGGGTATTATGGCTACACCTTC
>few|TRBV6-5|TRBJ1-5|TRBD1
CASRTGGPGQPQHF
TGTGCCAGCAGGACAGGGGGCCCTGGTCAGCCCCAGCATTTT
>many|TRBV7-3|TRBJ1-2|TRBD1
CASSPGDRGGYTF
TGTGCCAGCAGCCCGGGCGACAGGGGAGGCTACACCTTC
>many|TRBV7-2|TRBJ2-5|TRBD2
CASSRTGLAGHQETQYF
TGTGCCAGCAGCCGAACCGGGCTAGCGGGCCACCAAGAGACCCAGTACTTC
>few|TRBV7-2|TRBJ2-7|TRBD2
CASSAGGLAGVSEQYF
TGTGCCAGCAGTGCGGGCGGACTAGCGGGAGTTTCCGAGCAGTACTTC
>once|TRBV19|TRBJ1-6|TRBD1
CASSITGTGVSPLHF
TGTGCCAGTAGTATAACCGGGACAGGGGTCTCACCCCTCCACTTT
>many|TRBV14|TRBJ1-4|TRBD1
CASSRGARGYEKLFF
TGTGCCAGCAGCCGGGGTGCCAGGGGGTATGAAAAACTGTTTTTT
>many|TRBV20-1|TRBJ2-2|TRBD2
CSARRSGRGRVVTGELFF
TGCAGTGCCAGGAGATCCGGGAGGGGAAGGGTGGTTACCGGGGAGCTGTTTTTT
>NA|TRBV12-3/TRBV12-4|TRBJ2-7|NA
CASSPRRSGEQYF
TGTGCCAGCAGCCCAAGGAGGTCCGGGGAGCAGTACTTC
>NA|TRBV7-6|TRBJ1-3|TRBD1
CASSRTGGLNTIYF
TGTGCCAGCAGCAGGACAGGGGGCCTGAACACCATATATTTT
>NA|TRBV24-1|TRBJ1-2|TRBD1
CATEDRGKGGYTF
TGTGCCACCGAGGACAGGGGCAAAGGAGGCTACACCTTC
>NA|TRBV29-1|TRBJ1-2|NA
CSQGTGDGYTF
TGCAGCCAAGGGACGGGTGATGGCTACACCTTC
>NA|TRBV15|TRBJ2-7|NA
CATSSQRYEQYF
TGTGCCACCAGCAGCCAGAGGTACGAGCAGTACTTC
>many|TRBV6-6|TRBJ1-6|NA
CASSRARRETLHF
TGTGCCAGCAGTCGGGCCAGGCGGGAAACCCTCCACTTT
>NA|TRBV12-3/TRBV12-4|TRBJ2-3|NA
CASSTVESSDTQYF
TGTGCCAGCAGTACCGTGGAATCATCAGATACGCAGTATTTT
>few|TRBV6-6|TRBJ1-4|NA
CASSYLQGAREKLFF
TGTGCCAGCAGTTACCTCCAAGGGGCGAGGGAAAAACTGTTTTTT
>many|TRBV5-6|TRBJ1-1|NA
CASSLGTTEAFF
TGTGCCAGCAGCTTGGGGACGACTGAAGCTTTCTTT
>many|TRBV12-3/TRBV12-4|TRBJ1-2|NA
CASSPGPLGGYTF
TGTGCCAGCAGTCCCGGACCTTTGGGTGGCTACACCTTC
>many|TRBV20-1|TRBJ2-6|NA
CSAPQSLSGFANVLTF
TGCAGTGCTCCACAAAGCCTCTCAGGGTTTGCCAACGTCCTGACTTTC
>many|TRBV2|TRBJ2-7|TRBD2
CASSGRTSAYEQYF
TGTGCCAGCAGTGGGAGGACTAGCGCCTACGAGCAGTACTTC
>many|TRBV24-1|TRBJ1-2|TRBD1
CATSDLDRGQGYTF
TGTGCCACCAGTGATTTGGACAGGGGGCAAGGCTACACCTTC
>many|TRBV4-3|TRBJ2-7|NA
CASSQGRSGSYEQYF
TGCGCCAGCAGCCAAGGACGTAGCGGTTCCTACGAGCAGTACTTC
>many|TRBV5-1|TRBJ1-1|NA
CASSLAGGRLGTEAFF
TGCGCCAGCAGCTTGGCCGGGGGCCGTTTGGGTACTGAAGCTTTCTTT
>NA|TRBV2|TRBJ2-7|TRBD2
CASSDALAGGNEQYF
TGTGCCAGCAGTGATGCTTTAGCGGGAGGTAACGAGCAGTACTTC
>NA|TRBV19|TRBJ1-1|NA
CASSMTINTEAFF
TGTGCCAGCAGCATGACTATAAACACTGAAGCTTTCTTT
>once|TRBV6-5|TRBJ2-5|TRBD2
CASSYAGTSGRGETQYF
TGTGCCAGCAGTTACGCCGGGACTAGCGGGAGGGGAGAGACCCAGTACTTC
>many|TRBV5-1|TRBJ2-7|NA
CASFNREYGVTELEQYF
TGCGCCAGCTTTAACAGGGAGTATGGAGTTACCGAACTCGAGCAGTACTTC
>few|TRBV20-1|TRBJ2-7|TRBD1
CSAKNRDRGYEQYF
TGCAGTGCTAAAAACCGGGACAGGGGCTACGAGCAGTACTTC
>NA|TRBV27|TRBJ1-2|NA
CASRRTGTLNDGYTF
TGTGCCAGCAGACGGACGGGGACCCTTAATGATGGCTACACCTTC
>many|TRBV2|TRBJ2-7|NA
CASTEWALVYEQYF
TGTGCCAGCACCGAATGGGCGCTAGTCTACGAGCAGTACTTC
>many|TRBV7-8|TRBJ1-1|NA
CASSYSGDTEAFF
TGTGCCAGCAGCTACAGTGGGGACACTGAAGCTTTCTTT
>NA|TRBV7-3|TRBJ2-7|NA
CASSLSLVGFPYEQYF
TGTGCCAGCAGCTTATCGTTAGTAGGCTTCCCCTACGAGCAGTACTTC
>many|TRBV5-1|TRBJ1-2|NA
CASSLTEANYGYTF
TGCGCCAGCAGCTTGACGGAAGCTAACTATGGCTACACCTTC
>many|TRBV9|TRBJ1-6|TRBD1
CASSVGTGLNSPLHF
TGTGCCAGCAGCGTGGGGACAGGGCTTAATTCACCCCTCCACTTT
>NA|TRBV19|TRBJ2-7|NA
CASSIRRTAYEQYF
TGTGCCAGTAGTATTAGAAGGACAGCCTACGAGCAGTACTTC
>few|TRBV6-4|TRBJ2-7|TRBD2
CASSYSTGRLEYEQYF
TGTGCCAGCAGTTACTCTACCGGGAGGTTGGAGTACGAGCAGTACTTC
>many|TRBV27|TRBJ2-7|TRBD2
CASSSGTSLYEQYF
TGTGCCAGCAGTTCCGGGACTAGCTTGTACGAGCAGTACTTC
>many|TRBV29-1|TRBJ2-5|NA
CSVDLGETQYF
TGCAGCGTTGACTTGGGAGAGACCCAGTACTTC
>NA|TRBV10-3|TRBJ2-7|NA
CAISGPQIAAGYEQYF
TGTGCCATCAGTGGCCCCCAGATAGCGGCCGGCTACGAGCAGTACTTC
>few|TRBV7-9|TRBJ2-2|TRBD2
CASSFLAGETGELFF
TGTGCCAGCAGCTTTTTAGCGGGAGAGACCGGGGAGCTGTTTTTT
>many|TRBV19|TRBJ1-2|TRBD1
CASTSKWGQGAFGYTF
TGTGCCAGTACTTCCAAATGGGGACAGGGGGCGTTTGGCTACACCTTC
>many|TRBV25-1|TRBJ2-5|NA
CASSGPTETQYF
TGTGCCAGCTCCGGGCCCACGGAGACCCAGTACTTC
>NA|TRBV11-2|TRBJ2-3|TRBD1
CASSIRDRGTDTQYF
TGTGCCAGCAGCATCCGGGACAGGGGCACAGATACGCAGTATTTT
>NA|TRBV5-1|TRBJ1-1|TRBD1
CASSLAAGQPEAFF
TGCGCCAGCAGCCTGGCGGCGGGACAGCCTGAAGCTTTCTTT
>many|TRBV7-9|TRBJ2-7|TRBD2
CASSPGTSGRSRSYEQYF
TGTGCCAGCAGCCCCGGGACTAGCGGGAGAAGCCGTTCCTACGAGCAGTACTTC
>NA|TRBV11-3|TRBJ2-7|NA
CASSLPSQYF
TGTGCCAGCAGCCTCCCGAGTCAGTACTTC
>NA|TRBV7-7|TRBJ2-3|TRBD2
CASSLLSGNRLDTQYF
TGTGCCAGCAGCTTACTTAGCGGGAACCGCCTGGATACGCAGTATTTT
>NA|TRBV10-3|TRBJ2-7|TRBD1
CAISERDRVGYEQYF
TGTGCCATCAGTGAGAGGGACAGGGTTGGCTACGAGCAGTACTTC
>NA|TRBV19|TRBJ1-2|NA
CAWTTPSGATNYGYTF
TGTGCCTGGACCACCCCTAGCGGGGCGACTAACTATGGCTACACCTTC
>many|TRBV12-3/TRBV12-4|TRBJ2-5|TRBD2
CASSSLAGETQYF
TGTGCCAGCAGCTCCTTAGCGGGAGAGACCCAGTACTTC
>NA|TRBV2|TRBJ1-5|NA
CASSTRGVNQPQHF
TGTGCCAGCAGCACGCGGGGGGTAAATCAGCCCCAGCATTTT